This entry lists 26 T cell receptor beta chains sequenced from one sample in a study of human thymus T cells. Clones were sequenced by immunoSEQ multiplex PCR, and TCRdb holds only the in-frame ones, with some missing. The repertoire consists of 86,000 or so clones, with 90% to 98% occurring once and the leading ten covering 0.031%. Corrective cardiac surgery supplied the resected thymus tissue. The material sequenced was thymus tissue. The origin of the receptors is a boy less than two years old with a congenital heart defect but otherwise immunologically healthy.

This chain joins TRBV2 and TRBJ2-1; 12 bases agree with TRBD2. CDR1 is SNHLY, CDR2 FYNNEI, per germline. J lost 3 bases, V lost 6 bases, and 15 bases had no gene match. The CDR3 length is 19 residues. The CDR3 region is CASSYPVVGLAGNYNEQFF. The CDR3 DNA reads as TGTGCCAGCAGCTACCCCGTGGTCGGACTAGCGGGAAACTACAATGAGCAGTTCTTC. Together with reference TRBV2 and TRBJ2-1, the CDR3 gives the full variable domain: EPEVTQTPSHQVTQMGQEVILRCVPISNHLYFYWYRQILGQKVEFLVSFYNNEISEKSEIFDDQFSVERPDGSNFTLKIRSTKLEDSAMYFCASSYPVVGLAGNYNEQFFGPGTRLTVL.

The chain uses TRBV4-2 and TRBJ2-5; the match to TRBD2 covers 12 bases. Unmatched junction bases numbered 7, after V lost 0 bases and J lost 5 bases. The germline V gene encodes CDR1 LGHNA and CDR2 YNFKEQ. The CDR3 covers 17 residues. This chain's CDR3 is CASSQDTGLAGRETQYF. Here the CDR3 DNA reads TGTGCCAGCAGCCAAGATACAGGACTAGCGGGGAGGGAGACCCAGTACTTC.

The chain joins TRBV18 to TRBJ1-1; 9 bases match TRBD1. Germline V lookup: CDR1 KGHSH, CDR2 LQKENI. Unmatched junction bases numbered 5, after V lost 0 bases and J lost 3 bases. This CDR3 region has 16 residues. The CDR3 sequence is CASSPPKTGGHTEAFF. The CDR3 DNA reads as TGTGCCAGCTCACCACCCAAGACAGGGGGACACACTGAAGCTTTCTTT.

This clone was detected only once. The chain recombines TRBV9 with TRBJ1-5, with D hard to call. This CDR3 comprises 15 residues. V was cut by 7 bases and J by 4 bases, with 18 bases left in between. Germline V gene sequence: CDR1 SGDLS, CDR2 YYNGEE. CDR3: CASAVGPLGNQPQHF. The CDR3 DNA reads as TGTGCCAGCGCCGTAGGACCCTTGGGGAATCAGCCCCAGCATTTT.

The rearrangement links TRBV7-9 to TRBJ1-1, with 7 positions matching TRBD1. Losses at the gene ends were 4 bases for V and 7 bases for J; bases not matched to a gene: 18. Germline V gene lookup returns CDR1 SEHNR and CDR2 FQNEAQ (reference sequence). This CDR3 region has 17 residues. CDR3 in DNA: TGTGCCAGCAGCTCGCCCAAGAGACCGGGACAGACAATTGAAGCTTTCTTT. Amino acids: CASSSPKRPGQTIEAFF.

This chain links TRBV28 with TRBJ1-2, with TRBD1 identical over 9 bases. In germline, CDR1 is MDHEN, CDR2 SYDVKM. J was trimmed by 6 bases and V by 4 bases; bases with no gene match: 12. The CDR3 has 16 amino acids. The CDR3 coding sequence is TGTGCCAGCAGTTCCTCAGGACAGGGGAAGACTAATGGCTACACCTTC. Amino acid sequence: CASSSSGQGKTNGYTF.

The CDR3 loop reads CASSSSGRTDTQYF. The CDR3, as DNA: TGTGCCAGCAGCTCCAGCGGGAGGACAGATACGCAGTATTTT. The genes are TRBV7-9 and TRBJ2-3, with 9 bases matching TRBD2. Germline V CDR1 and CDR2: SEHNR, FQNEAQ (reference sequence). V lost 4 bases to trimming and J lost 3 bases; unmatched junction nucleotides: 2. CDR3 length equals 14 residues.

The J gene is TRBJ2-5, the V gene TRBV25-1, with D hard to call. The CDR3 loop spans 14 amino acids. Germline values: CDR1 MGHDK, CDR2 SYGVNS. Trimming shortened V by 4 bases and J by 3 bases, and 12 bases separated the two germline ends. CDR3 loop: CASSGPGQEETQYF. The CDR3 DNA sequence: TGTGCCAGCAGTGGGCCGGGCCAGGAAGAGACCCAGTACTTC.

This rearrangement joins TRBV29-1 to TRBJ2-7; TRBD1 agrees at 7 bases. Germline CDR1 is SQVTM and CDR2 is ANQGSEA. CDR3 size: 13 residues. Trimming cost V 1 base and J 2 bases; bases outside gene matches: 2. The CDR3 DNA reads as TGCAGCGTTGAAGGGGACAGCCCCTACGAGCAGTACTTC. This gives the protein CSVEGDSPYEQYF.

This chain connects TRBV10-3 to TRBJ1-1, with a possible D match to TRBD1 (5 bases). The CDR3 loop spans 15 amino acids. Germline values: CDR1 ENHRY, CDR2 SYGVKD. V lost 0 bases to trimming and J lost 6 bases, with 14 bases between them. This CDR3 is CAISESSLIGAEAFF. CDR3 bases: TGTGCCATCAGTGAGTCGAGTCTTATAGGGGCTGAAGCTTTCTTT.

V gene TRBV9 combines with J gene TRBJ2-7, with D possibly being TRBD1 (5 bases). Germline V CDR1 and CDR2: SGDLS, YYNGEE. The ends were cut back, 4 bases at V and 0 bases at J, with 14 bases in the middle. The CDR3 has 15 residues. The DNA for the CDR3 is TGTGCCAGCAGCCCAGACAGTTCCAGCTCCTACGAGCAGTACTTC. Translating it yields CASSPDSSSSYEQYF.

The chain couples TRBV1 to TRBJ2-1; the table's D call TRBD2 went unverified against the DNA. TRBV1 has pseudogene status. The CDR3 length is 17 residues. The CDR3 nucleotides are TGCACCAGCAGCCGAGAGTGGGAGTTAAGGGTCTACAATGAGCAGTTCTTC. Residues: CTSSREWELRVYNEQFF.

CDR3 in DNA: TGCGCCAGCAGCCAAGGGCGCGGACTAGCGGGGGAAAGCTCCTACAATGAGCAGTTCTTC. Encoded protein: CASSQGRGLAGESSYNEQFF. V and J are TRBV4-3 and TRBJ2-1, with TRBD2 identical over 13 bases. The germline V gene has CDR1 LGHNA and CDR2 YSLEER. The trim removed 1 base at V and 0 bases at J, leaving 9 bases unmatched. There are 20 residues in the CDR3.

CDR3 coding DNA: TGTGCCAGCAGCCAAGATGAGTTGGGGGGGGTCTCACCTGGAAACACCATATATTTT. Amino acid sequence: CASSQDELGGVSPGNTIYF. The V call is TRBV4-2, the J call TRBJ1-3, with a possible D match to TRBD1 (5 bases). Germline V gene data show CDR1 as LGHNA and CDR2 as YNFKEQ. This CDR3 comprises 19 residues. V was cut by 0 bases and J by 2 bases, with 20 bases left in between.

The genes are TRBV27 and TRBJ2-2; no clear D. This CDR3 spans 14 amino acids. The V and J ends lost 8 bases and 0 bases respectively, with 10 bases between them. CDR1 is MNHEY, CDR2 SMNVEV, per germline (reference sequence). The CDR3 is CASSGPTNTGELFF. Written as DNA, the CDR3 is TGTGCCAGCTCCGGACCTACGAACACCGGGGAGCTGTTTTTT.

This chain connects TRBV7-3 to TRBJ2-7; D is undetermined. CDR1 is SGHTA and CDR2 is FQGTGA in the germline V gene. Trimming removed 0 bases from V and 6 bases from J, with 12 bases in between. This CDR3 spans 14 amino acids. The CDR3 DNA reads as TGTGCCAGCAGCTTAACCGGGTATAGTCGCGAGCAGTACTTC. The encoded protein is CASSLTGYSREQYF. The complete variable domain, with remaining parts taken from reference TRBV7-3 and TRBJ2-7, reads GAGVSQTPSNKVTEKGKYVELRCDPISGHTALYWYRQSLGQGPEFLIYFQGTGAADDSGLPNDRFFAVRPEGSVSTLKIQRTERGDSAVYLCASSLTGYSREQYFGPGTRLTVT.

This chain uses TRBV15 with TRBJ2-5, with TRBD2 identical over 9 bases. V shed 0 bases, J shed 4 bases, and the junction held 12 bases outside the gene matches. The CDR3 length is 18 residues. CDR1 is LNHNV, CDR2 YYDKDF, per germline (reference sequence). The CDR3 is CATSRDRLYAGGPETQYF. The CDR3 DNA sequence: TGTGCCACCAGCAGAGACCGGTTGTACGCGGGAGGGCCAGAGACCCAGTACTTC.

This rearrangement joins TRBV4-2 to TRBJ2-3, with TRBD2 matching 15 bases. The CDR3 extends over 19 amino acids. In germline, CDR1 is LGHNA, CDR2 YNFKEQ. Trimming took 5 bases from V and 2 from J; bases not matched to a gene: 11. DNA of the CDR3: TGTGCCAGCAGCAGAACGGGACTAGCGGGGGGCGGGAACACAGATACGCAGTATTTT. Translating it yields CASSRTGLAGGGNTDTQYF.

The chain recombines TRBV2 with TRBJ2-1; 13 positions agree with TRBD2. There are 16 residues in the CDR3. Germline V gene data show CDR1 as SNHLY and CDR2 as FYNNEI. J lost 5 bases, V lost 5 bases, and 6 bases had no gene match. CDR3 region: CASSPSTSGGNNEQFF. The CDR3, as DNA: TGTGCCAGCAGTCCCTCGACTAGCGGGGGGAACAATGAGCAGTTCTTC.

As DNA, the CDR3 is TGTGCCAGCAGCTTAATGCAGGGTTTCCCCTACAATGAGCAGTTCTTC. Amino acids: CASSLMQGFPYNEQFF. This rearrangement joins TRBV7-2 to TRBJ2-1; possibly TRBD1 for D (5 bases). V was shortened by 2 bases and J by 2 bases, with 13 bases between the two germline ends. The germline V gene has CDR1 SGHTA and CDR2 FQGNSA. The CDR3 has 16 amino acids.

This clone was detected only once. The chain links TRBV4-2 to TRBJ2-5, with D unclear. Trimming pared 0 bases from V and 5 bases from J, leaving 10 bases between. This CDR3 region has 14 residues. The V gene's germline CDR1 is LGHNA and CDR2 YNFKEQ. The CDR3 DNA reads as TGTGCCAGCAGCCAAGACAGAAAAGGGGAGACCCAGTACTTC. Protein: CASSQDRKGETQYF.

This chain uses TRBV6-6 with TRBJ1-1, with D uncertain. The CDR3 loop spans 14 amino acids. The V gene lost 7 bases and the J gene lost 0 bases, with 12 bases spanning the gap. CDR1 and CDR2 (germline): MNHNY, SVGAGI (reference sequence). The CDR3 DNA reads TGTGCCAGCAAGATAACAGAAATGAACACTGAAGCTTTCTTT. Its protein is CASKITEMNTEAFF.

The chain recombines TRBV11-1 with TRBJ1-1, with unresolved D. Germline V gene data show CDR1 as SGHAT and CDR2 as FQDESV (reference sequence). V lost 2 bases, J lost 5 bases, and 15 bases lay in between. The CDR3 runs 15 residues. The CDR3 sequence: CASSLTVLGGTEAFF. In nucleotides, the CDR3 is TGTGCCAGCAGCTTAACCGTGCTGGGAGGGACTGAAGCTTTCTTT.

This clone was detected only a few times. CDR3 nucleotides: TGTGCCAGCAGTGATTTACTAAATCAGCCCCAGCATTTT. Its protein is CASSDLLNQPQHF. The chain joins TRBV6-1 to TRBJ1-5; D is undetermined. The CDR3 extends over 13 amino acids. V lost 3 bases, J lost 4 bases, and 7 bases lay in between. Germline lookup yields CDR1 MNHNS and CDR2 SASEGT.

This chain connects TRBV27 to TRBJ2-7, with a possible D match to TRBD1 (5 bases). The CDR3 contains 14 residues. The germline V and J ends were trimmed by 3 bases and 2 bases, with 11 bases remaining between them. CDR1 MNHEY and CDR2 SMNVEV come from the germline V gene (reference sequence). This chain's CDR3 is CASSLKGNPYEQYF. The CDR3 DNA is TGTGCCAGCAGTTTGAAGGGGAACCCCTACGAGCAGTACTTC.

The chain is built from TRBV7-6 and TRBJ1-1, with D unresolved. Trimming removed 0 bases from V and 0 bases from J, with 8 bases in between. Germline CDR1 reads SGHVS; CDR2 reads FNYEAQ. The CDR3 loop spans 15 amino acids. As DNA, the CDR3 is TGTGCCAGCAGCTTAGCGCCGGGAATGAACACTGAAGCTTTCTTT. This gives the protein CASSLAPGMNTEAFF.